These 2 T cell receptor beta chains came from one sample sequenced in a study of T cell repertoires in cytomegalovirus infection. TCRdb reprocessed the reads with MiXCR, giving one entry per CDR3 protein. The sample yields fewer than 80,000 distinct CDR3 sequences, more than 3% seen once. The sample was PBMCs. The receptors were gathered from a human donor in good health (CMV status not recorded). Some clones in this sample may be carry-over from other donors' samples.

This chain links TRBV27 with TRBJ1-1; 7 bases agree with TRBD1. The germline V gene has CDR1 MNHEY and CDR2 SMNVEV (reference sequence). This CDR3 spans 13 amino acids. J lost 4 bases, V lost 6 bases, and 5 bases had no gene match. CDR3 nucleotide sequence: TGTGCCAGCAGGGGTAGACAGGGCACTGAAGCTTTCTTT. It specifies CASRGRQGTEAFF.

This clonotype appeared many times. The V and J genes are TRBV6-2 or TRBV6-3 and TRBJ1-2, with D hard to call. This CDR3 spans 11 amino acids. Germline V lookup: CDR1 MNHEY, CDR2 SVGEGT. Trimming took off 4 bases at V and 11 bases at J, with 11 bases between the two ends. The CDR3 nucleotides read TGTGCCAGCAGTTCCCAGCAGGATTACACCTTC. This encodes CASSSQQDYTF.